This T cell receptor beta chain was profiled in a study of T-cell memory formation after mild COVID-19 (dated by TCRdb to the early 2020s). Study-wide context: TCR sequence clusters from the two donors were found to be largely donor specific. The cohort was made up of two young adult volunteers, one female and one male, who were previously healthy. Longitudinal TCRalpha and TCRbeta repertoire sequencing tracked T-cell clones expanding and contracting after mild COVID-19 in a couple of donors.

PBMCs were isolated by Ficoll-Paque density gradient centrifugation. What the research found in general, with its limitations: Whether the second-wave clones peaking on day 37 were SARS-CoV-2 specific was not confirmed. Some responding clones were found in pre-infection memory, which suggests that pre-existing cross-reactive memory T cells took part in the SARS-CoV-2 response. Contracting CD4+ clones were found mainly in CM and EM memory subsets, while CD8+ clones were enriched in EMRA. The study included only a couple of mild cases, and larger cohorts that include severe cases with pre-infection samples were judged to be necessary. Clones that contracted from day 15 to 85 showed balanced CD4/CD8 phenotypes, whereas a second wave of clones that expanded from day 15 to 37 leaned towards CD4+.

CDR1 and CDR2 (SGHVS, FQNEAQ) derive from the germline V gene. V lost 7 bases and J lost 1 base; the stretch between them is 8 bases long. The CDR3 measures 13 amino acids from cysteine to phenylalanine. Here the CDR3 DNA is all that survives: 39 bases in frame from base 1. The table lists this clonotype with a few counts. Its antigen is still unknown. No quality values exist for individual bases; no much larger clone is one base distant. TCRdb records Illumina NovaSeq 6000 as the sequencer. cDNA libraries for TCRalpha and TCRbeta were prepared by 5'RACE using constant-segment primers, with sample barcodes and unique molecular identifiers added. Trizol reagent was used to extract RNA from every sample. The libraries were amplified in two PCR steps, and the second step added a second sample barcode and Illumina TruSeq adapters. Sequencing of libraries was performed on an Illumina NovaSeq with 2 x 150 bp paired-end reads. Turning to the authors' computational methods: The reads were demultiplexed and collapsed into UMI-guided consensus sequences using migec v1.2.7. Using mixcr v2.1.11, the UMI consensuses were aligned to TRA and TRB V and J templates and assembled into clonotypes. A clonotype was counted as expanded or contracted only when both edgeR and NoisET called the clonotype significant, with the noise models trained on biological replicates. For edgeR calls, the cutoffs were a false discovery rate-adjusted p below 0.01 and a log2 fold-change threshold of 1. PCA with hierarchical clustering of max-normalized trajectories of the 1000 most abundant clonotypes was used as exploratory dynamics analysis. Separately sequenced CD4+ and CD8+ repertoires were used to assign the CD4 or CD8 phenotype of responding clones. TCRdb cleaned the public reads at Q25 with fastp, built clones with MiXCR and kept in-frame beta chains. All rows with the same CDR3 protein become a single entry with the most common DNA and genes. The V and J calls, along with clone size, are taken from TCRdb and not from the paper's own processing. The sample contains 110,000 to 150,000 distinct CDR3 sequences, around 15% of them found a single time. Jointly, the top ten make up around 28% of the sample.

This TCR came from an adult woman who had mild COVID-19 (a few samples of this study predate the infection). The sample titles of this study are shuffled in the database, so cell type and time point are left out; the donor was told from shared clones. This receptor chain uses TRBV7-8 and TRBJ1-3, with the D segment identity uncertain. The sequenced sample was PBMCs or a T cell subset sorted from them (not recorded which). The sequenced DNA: TGTGCCAGCACACAGCGTTCTGGAAACACCATATATTTT. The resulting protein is CASTQRSGNTIYF.